This T cell receptor beta chain was observed in a study of T cell clonotyping in hematopoietic cell transplantation. Study-wide findings and caveats: Recipient TCR diversity dropped after transplant; expanded clonotypes rose from day 30 to 180.

With V trimmed by 7 bases and J by 2 bases, 12 bases remained unmatched. Per germline, CDR1 LNHDA and CDR2 SQIVND (reference sequence). The CDR3 spans 16 residues. Repertoires were generated with immunoSEQ multiplex PCR, while TCRdb's copy carries only in-frame clones and drops some. Counted here are 35,000 to 50,000 clones, about 96% occurring once; the ten biggest clones make up approximately 0.9%. In its sample, this clone was seen once. The antigen is not known. Material for sequencing was peripheral blood mononuclear cells. V usage is TRBV19 and J usage is TRBJ2-7, with TRBD2 matching over 9 bases. The clonotype originates from a man aged 25-45 years in good health. Some clones in this sample may be carry-over from other donors' samples. The CDR3 DNA reads TGTGCCAGTAAGCTCCCGGGTGCGGGAGGGCCCTACGAGCAGTACTTC. Translating it yields CASKLPGAGGPYEQYF.